These 28 T cell receptor beta chains came from one sample sequenced in a study of cytomegalovirus exposure and HLA in healthy donors. In the PCR, 60 Vbeta and 13 Jbeta primers were used. Method: immunoSEQ multiplex PCR; TCRdb's copy keeps in-frame clones and lacks some. Among roughly 120,000 clones, around 80% were seen once, and the ten largest hold 3.5% to 4.5%. Sequencing was performed on PBMCs. The source is a young man in good health and CMV-seropositive.

This sequence joins TRBV9 and TRBJ1-3, with D hard to call. CDR3 size: 16 residues. Trimming left V 0 bases short and J 1 base short, with 11 bases between. Germline CDR1 is SGDLS and CDR2 is YYNGEE. CDR3 protein: CASSVDLGSSGNTIYF. The CDR3 nucleotides read TGTGCCAGCAGCGTAGACTTAGGGAGTTCTGGAAACACCATATATTTT.

This clone was picked up one time. The chain employs TRBV27 and TRBJ2-2; maybe TRBD1 (6 bases). Germline V gives CDR1 MNHEY, CDR2 SMNVEV (reference sequence). CDR3 size: 13 residues. V gave up 4 bases and J gave up 7 bases, with 10 bases separating them. CDR3 amino acids: CASSSTGIGELFF. CDR3 nucleotide sequence: TGTGCCAGCAGTTCAACAGGGATCGGGGAGCTGTTTTTT.

The chain links TRBV6-1 to TRBJ2-3; D is possibly TRBD2 (7 bases). V was trimmed by 4 bases and J by 2 bases, leaving 16 bases between them. This CDR3 contains 16 residues. Germline V gene sequence: CDR1 MNHNS, CDR2 SASEGT. The CDR3 nucleotides are TGTGCCAGCAGTGTTTTCGGGGGGCGATACACAGATACGCAGTATTTT. Translation gives CASSVFGGRYTDTQYF.

The gene calls are TRBV2 and TRBJ1-3; D is uncertain. CDR3 length equals 14 residues. V lost 2 bases, J lost 0 bases, and 5 bases lay in between. Per germline, CDR1 SNHLY and CDR2 FYNNEI. The chain's CDR3 is CASSEQFSGNTIYF. The DNA for the CDR3 is TGTGCCAGCAGTGAACAGTTCTCTGGAAACACCATATATTTT.

This chain links TRBV2 with TRBJ1-1; D is unclear. The V end lost 6 bases, the J end lost 1 base, and 6 bases lay between the germline ends. Germline V gene lookup returns CDR1 SNHLY and CDR2 FYNNEI. The CDR3 totals 12 residues. The CDR3 reads CASRKQNTEAFF. The DNA of the CDR3 is TGTGCCAGCAGGAAACAGAACACTGAAGCTTTCTTT. Looking up the rest from reference TRBV2 and TRBJ1-1 gives the full variable domain: EPEVTQTPSHQVTQMGQEVILRCVPISNHLYFYWYRQILGQKVEFLVSFYNNEISEKSEIFDDQFSVERPDGSNFTLKIRSTKLEDSAMYFCASRKQNTEAFFGQGTRLTVV.

DNA of the CDR3: TGTGCCAGTAGTGACAGGGGGCAAGGGGGCTACACCTTC. Its translation: CASSDRGQGGYTF. This rearrangement joins TRBV19 to TRBJ1-2; 10 positions match TRBD1. The ends lost 5 bases at V and 8 bases at J; junction bases unmatched: 5. The CDR3 is 13 residues long. Germline assignment: CDR1 LNHDA and CDR2 SQIVND (reference sequence).

V and J are TRBV9 and TRBJ2-5, with 8 positions matching TRBD2. Germline values: CDR1 SGDLS, CDR2 YYNGEE. The CDR3 has 14 residues. With V trimmed by 4 bases and J by 7 bases, 9 bases remained unmatched. CDR3 DNA sequence: TGTGCCAGCAGCCCCGGACTAGCTAAGGCGACCCAGTACTTC. Translated, it gives CASSPGLAKATQYF.

V and J are TRBV30 and TRBJ1-3; D is possibly TRBD1 (5 bases). CDR3 size: 14 residues. The V end lost 0 bases, the J end lost 2 bases, and 8 bases lay between the germline ends. Germline V gene data show CDR1 as GTSNPN and CDR2 as SVGIG (reference sequence). In DNA form, the CDR3 reads TGTGCCTGGAGTGTAGGGGTCGCTGGAAACACCATATATTTT. It specifies CAWSVGVAGNTIYF.

This clone showed up just once. The gene calls are TRBV9 and TRBJ2-4, with TRBD2 matching over 8 bases. This CDR3 is built from 15 residues. Germline CDR1 is SGDLS and CDR2 is YYNGEE. With V trimmed by 0 bases and J by 8 bases, 7 bases remained unmatched. CDR3 in amino acids: CASSVDSGGRDIQYF. CDR3 in DNA: TGTGCCAGCAGCGTAGATTCGGGGGGGCGGGACATTCAGTACTTC.

The gene calls are TRBV5-6 and TRBJ2-3; D gene unclear. The length of the CDR3 is 15 residues. The germline CDR1 and CDR2 sequences are SGHDT and YYEEEE. V dropped 0 bases and J dropped 1 base, with 9 bases sitting between them. The CDR3: CASSLGLVRTDTQYF. The DNA of the CDR3 is TGTGCCAGCAGCTTGGGACTGGTCCGCACAGATACGCAGTATTTT. The full variable domain, its missing parts supplied by reference TRBV5-6 and TRBJ2-3, is DAGVTQSPTHLIKTRGQQVTLRCSPKSGHDTVSWYQQALGQGPQFIFQYYEEEERQRGNFPDRFSGHQFPNYSSELNVNALLLGDSALYLCASSLGLVRTDTQYFGPGTRLTVL.

This chain joins TRBV6-5 and TRBJ1-4, with no clear D. Trimming shortened V by 2 bases and J by 7 bases, and 8 bases separated the two germline ends. The CDR3 has 13 residues. Germline CDR1 reads MNHEY; CDR2 reads SVGAGI. CDR3 region: CASSYGPSEKLFF. In DNA form, the CDR3 reads TGTGCCAGCAGTTACGGGCCGTCTGAAAAACTGTTTTTT.

The CDR3 protein is CASSSDRGRDEKLFF. For the CDR3, the DNA is TGTGCCAGCAGCTCGGACAGGGGAAGGGATGAAAAACTGTTTTTT. The chain has TRBV11-3 and TRBJ1-4; 9 nucleotides match TRBD1. The CDR3 sequence is 15 residues long. Trimming took 4 bases from V and 6 from J; bases not matched to a gene: 6. In germline, CDR1 is SGHNT, CDR2 YENEEA.

V usage is TRBV19 and J usage is TRBJ1-2, with 8 nucleotides matching TRBD1. CDR3 length: 15 amino acids. Trimming removed 4 bases from V and 5 bases from J; junction bases left unmatched: 9. Germline V CDR1 and CDR2: LNHDA, SQIVND (reference sequence). In DNA, the CDR3 is TGTGCCAGTAGTAAATCGGACAGGGCCAAATATGGCTACACCTTC. Amino acids: CASSKSDRAKYGYTF. Based on the CDR3 plus reference TRBV19 and TRBJ1-2, the full variable domain is DGGITQSPKYLFRKEGQNVTLSCEQNLNHDAMYWYRQDPGQGLRLIYYSQIVNDFQKGDIAEGYSVSREKKESFPLTVTSAQKNPTAFYLCASSKSDRAKYGYTFGSGTRLTVV.

This sequence joins TRBV28 and TRBJ2-2, with 7 bases aligning to TRBD1. V was clipped by 4 bases and J by 4 bases; unmatched bases: 9. This CDR3 has 16 amino acids. CDR1 and CDR2 from the germline V gene are MDHEN and SYDVKM. The CDR3 nucleotides are TGTGCCAGCAGTTCACCGGGACAGATAATCACCGGGGAGCTGTTTTTT. Amino acid sequence: CASSSPGQIITGELFF.

This chain joins TRBV10-3 and TRBJ2-5; tentatively, D is TRBD1 (5 bases). CDR3 size: 14 residues. The V end was cut by 5 bases, the J end by 0 bases, with 10 bases between. The germline V gene encodes CDR1 ENHRY and CDR2 SYGVKD. The CDR3 DNA reads as TGTGCCATCAGTCAGGGAATTGACCAAGAGACCCAGTACTTC. It specifies CAISQGIDQETQYF.

This chain joins TRBV27 and TRBJ2-7; D ambiguous. The V gene lost 1 base and the J gene lost 0 bases, with 10 bases spanning the gap. CDR1 MNHEY and CDR2 SMNVEV come from the germline V gene (reference sequence). This CDR3 is built from 15 residues. CDR3 DNA: TGTGCCAGCAGTTTATTTGGCAGTCCCTCCTACGAGCAGTACTTC. As protein: CASSLFGSPSYEQYF.

The rearrangement uses TRBV2 and TRBJ2-7; possible D gene TRBD1, 5 bases. Germline CDR1 SNHLY, CDR2 FYNNEI. The CDR3 is made up of 15 amino acids. V was cut by 0 bases and J by 11 bases, with 20 bases left in between. The CDR3 protein is CASSEAAGPLVKKYF. CDR3 nucleotide sequence: TGTGCCAGCAGTGAAGCGGCAGGGCCCCTGGTTAAGAAGTACTTC.

Only a few counts were recorded for this clone. The chain couples TRBV6-5 to TRBJ1-6, with D perhaps TRBD1 (6 bases). Germline-derived CDR1 and CDR2 are MNHEY and SVGAGI. Deletions cut 0 bases from V and 8 bases from J, with 14 bases between. This CDR3 has 16 residues. In nucleotides, the CDR3 is TGTGCCAGCAGTTACTCTGATAGGGGGAACGATTCACCCCTCCACTTT. It codes for CASSYSDRGNDSPLHF.

J is TRBJ2-7 and V is TRBV30, with 8 bases lining up with TRBD2. Germline V lookup: CDR1 GTSNPN, CDR2 SVGIG (reference sequence). Losses at the gene ends were 0 bases for V and 6 bases for J; bases not matched to a gene: 16. This CDR3 has 17 amino acids. The CDR3 loop is CAWSVASGLARPGEQYF. The DNA of the CDR3 is TGTGCCTGGAGTGTGGCGTCTGGACTAGCCCGCCCCGGCGAGCAGTACTTC.

V usage is TRBV5-1 and J usage is TRBJ2-1; a possible D gene is TRBD2 (6 bases). Germline CDR1 reads SGHRS; CDR2 reads YFSETQ. This CDR3 has 15 residues. Trimming stripped 0 bases from V and 8 bases from J, with 15 bases between. CDR3 in DNA: TGCGCCAGCAGCTTGGGGGTTTTGGGGGGTCATGAGCAGTTCTTC. This codes for CASSLGVLGGHEQFF.

This clone was observed a handful of times. The chain joins TRBV4-1 to TRBJ1-3; D is unresolved. The CDR3 is 17 amino acids. V was clipped by 0 bases and J by 7 bases, with 19 bases between them. CDR1 MGHRA and CDR2 YSYEKL come from the germline V gene. The CDR3 DNA sequence: TGCGCCAGCAGCCAAGATTTAGGTGGCAGCTCCAGGAACACCATATATTTT. This gives the protein CASSQDLGGSSRNTIYF.

The V and J genes are TRBV12-5 and TRBJ2-5, with 8 bases aligning to TRBD2. Germline V gives CDR1 LGHNT, CDR2 FRNRAP. V lost 0 bases and J lost 1; bases outside the gene matches: 10. The CDR3 contains 18 residues. This CDR3 reads CASGLVQDGSGAQETQYF. DNA of the CDR3: TGTGCTAGTGGTTTGGTACAGGATGGTAGCGGGGCCCAAGAGACCCAGTACTTC.

V gene TRBV5-1 combines with J gene TRBJ2-6; tentatively, D is TRBD1 (5 bases). Germline-derived CDR1 and CDR2 are SGHRS and YFSETQ. This CDR3 has 16 amino acids. Trimming took off 7 bases at V and 0 bases at J, with 14 bases between the two ends. CDR3 DNA sequence: TGCGCCAGCCTAGGTCCCCAGGGCTCTGGGGCCAACGTCCTGACTTTC. Translating gives CASLGPQGSGANVLTF. The entire variable domain, with the rest obtained from reference TRBV5-1 and TRBJ2-6, is as follows: KAGVTQTPRYLIKTRGQQVTLSCSPISGHRSVSWYQQTPGQGLQFLFEYFSETQRNKGNFPGRFSGRQFSNSRSEMNVSTLELGDSALYLCASLGPQGSGANVLTFGAGSRLTVL.

CDR3 residues: CASSLLDRRNEQFF. The CDR3 DNA reads as TGTGCCAGCAGCTTACTCGACAGGAGAAATGAGCAGTTCTTC. The gene calls are TRBV7-2 and TRBJ2-1; D is perhaps TRBD1 (6 bases). CDR1 and CDR2 (germline): SGHTA, FQGNSA. This CDR3 contains 14 residues. V was shortened by 2 bases and J by 7 bases, with 12 bases between the two germline ends.

The chain is built from TRBV6-6 and TRBJ2-1, with 9 bases that match TRBD1. Germline CDR1 is MNHNY and CDR2 is SVGAGI (reference sequence). V trimming: 4 bases; J trimming: 3 bases; junction bases outside the gene matches: 4. This CDR3 is built from 15 residues. The CDR3 loop reads CASSFPGQGYNEQFF. The CDR3, as DNA: TGTGCCAGCAGTTTTCCGGGACAGGGCTACAATGAGCAGTTCTTC.

V gene TRBV9 combines with J gene TRBJ1-3; TRBD1 might be the D (6 bases). Trimming left V 3 bases short and J 0 bases short, with 10 bases between. The germline V gene has CDR1 SGDLS and CDR2 YYNGEE. The CDR3 has 15 residues. Here the CDR3 reads CASSGQVISGNTIYF. The CDR3 DNA sequence: TGTGCCAGCAGCGGACAGGTCATCTCTGGAAACACCATATATTTT.

The J gene is TRBJ1-1, the V gene TRBV5-1, with a tentative D call TRBD1 (6 bases). V lost 4 bases to trimming and J lost 0 bases, with 13 bases between them. The CDR3 is 15 residues long. Germline assignment: CDR1 SGHRS and CDR2 YFSETQ. CDR3 DNA: TGCGCCAGCAGCGAAATCCAGGGGATGAACACTGAAGCTTTCTTT. Translated: CASSEIQGMNTEAFF. Full variable domain (missing parts from reference TRBV5-1 and TRBJ1-1): KAGVTQTPRYLIKTRGQQVTLSCSPISGHRSVSWYQQTPGQGLQFLFEYFSETQRNKGNFPGRFSGRQFSNSRSEMNVSTLELGDSALYLCASSEIQGMNTEAFFGQGTRLTVV.

This chain links TRBV29-1 with TRBJ1-5; D gene ambiguous. Trimming took 6 bases from V and 6 from J, leaving 12 bases between them. The CDR3 has 12 residues. CDR1 is SQVTM and CDR2 is ANQGSEA in the germline V gene. Here the CDR3 DNA reads TGCAGCGTCGCGGAGGGCCGTCAGCCCCAGCATTTT. Translated, it gives CSVAEGRQPQHF. The entire variable domain, with the rest obtained from reference TRBV29-1 and TRBJ1-5, is as follows: SAVISQKPSRDICQRGTSLTIQCQVDSQVTMMFWYRQQPGQSLTLIATANQGSEATYESGFVIDKFPISRPNLTFSTLTVSNMSPEDSSIYLCSVAEGRQPQHFGDGTRLSIL.